This T cell receptor (beta chain) was captured in a study of cytomegalovirus exposure and HLA in healthy donors. Study conclusions and caveats: It was likely that a cluster of highly shared sequence variants was a sequencing artifact. According to the study, approximately 150 TCR beta chains were cytomegalovirus-associated. When the data were analyzed later, several of the most significant clusters appeared to be linked to common viral pathogens.

The V gene's germline CDR1 is SNHLY and CDR2 FYNNEI. The CDR3 extends over 12 amino acids. V lost 4 bases, J lost 12 bases, and 7 bases stayed unmatched. This PCR relied on a set of 60 Vbeta primers and 13 Jbeta primers. The method was immunoSEQ multiplex PCR; TCRdb's version includes in-frame clones alone and lacks a portion of them. The profile shows around 130,000 clones, over 75% of them singletons. Notes on this clone: Antigen specificity is unknown.

The sample comprised PBMCs. This TCR was recovered from a man aged 40-55 years in good health and CMV-seronegative. The chain uses TRBV2 and TRBJ2-7; the match to TRBD2 covers 9 bases. CDR3 DNA sequence: TGTGCCAGCAGTGTCGCGGGGGGGCCTATGTACTTC. Its protein product is CASSVAGGPMYF. The full variable domain, with the rest looked up from reference TRBV2 and TRBJ2-7, is EPEVTQTPSHQVTQMGQEVILRCVPISNHLYFYWYRQILGQKVEFLVSFYNNEISEKSEIFDDQFSVERPDGSNFTLKIRSTKLEDSAMYFCASSVAGGPMYFGPGTRLTVT.